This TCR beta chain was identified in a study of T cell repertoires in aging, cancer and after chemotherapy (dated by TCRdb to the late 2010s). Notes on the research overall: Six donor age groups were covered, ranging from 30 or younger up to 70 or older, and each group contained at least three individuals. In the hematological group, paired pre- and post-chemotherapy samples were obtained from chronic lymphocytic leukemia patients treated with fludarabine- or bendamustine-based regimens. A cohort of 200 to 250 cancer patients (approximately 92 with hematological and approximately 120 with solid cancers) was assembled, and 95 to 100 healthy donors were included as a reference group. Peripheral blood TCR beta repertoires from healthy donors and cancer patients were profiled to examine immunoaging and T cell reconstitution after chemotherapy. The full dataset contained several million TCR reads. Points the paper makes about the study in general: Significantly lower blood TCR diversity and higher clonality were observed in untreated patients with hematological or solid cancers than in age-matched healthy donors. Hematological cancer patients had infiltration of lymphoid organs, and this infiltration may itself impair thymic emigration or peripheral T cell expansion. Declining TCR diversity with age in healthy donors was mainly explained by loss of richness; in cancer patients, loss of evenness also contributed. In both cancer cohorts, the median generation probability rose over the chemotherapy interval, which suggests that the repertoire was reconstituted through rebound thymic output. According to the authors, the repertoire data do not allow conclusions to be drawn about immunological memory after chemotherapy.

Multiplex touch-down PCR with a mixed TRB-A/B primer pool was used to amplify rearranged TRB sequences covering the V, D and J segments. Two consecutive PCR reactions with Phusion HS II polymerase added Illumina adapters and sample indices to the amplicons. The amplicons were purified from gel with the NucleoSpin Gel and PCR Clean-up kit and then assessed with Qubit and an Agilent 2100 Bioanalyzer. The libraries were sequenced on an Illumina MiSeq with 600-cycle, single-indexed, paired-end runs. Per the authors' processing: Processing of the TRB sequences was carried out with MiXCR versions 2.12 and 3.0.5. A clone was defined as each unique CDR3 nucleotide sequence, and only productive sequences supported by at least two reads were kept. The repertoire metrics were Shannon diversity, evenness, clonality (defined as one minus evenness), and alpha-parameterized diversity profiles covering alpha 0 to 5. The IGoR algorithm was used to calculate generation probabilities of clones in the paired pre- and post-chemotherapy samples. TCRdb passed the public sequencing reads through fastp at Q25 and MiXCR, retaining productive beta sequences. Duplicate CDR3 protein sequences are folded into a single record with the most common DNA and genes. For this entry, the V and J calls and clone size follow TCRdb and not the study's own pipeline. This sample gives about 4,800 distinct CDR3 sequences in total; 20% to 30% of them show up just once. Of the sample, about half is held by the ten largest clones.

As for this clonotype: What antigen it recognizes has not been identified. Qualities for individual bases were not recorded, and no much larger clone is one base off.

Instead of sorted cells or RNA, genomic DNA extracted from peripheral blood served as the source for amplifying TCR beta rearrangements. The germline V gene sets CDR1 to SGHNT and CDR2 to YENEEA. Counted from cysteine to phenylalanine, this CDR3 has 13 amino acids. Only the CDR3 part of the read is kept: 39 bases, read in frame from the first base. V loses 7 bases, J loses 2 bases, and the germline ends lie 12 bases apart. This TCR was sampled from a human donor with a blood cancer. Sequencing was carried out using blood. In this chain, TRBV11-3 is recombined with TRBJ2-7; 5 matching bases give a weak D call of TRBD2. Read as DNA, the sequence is TGTGCCAGCACCCGAGCGGTCCCCTACGAGCAGTACTTC. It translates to CASTRAVPYEQYF.